The rows below give T cell receptor beta chains drawn from one sample of a study of siplizumab effects on memory and regulatory T cells. Only in-frame clones appear in the TCRdb table, and some are missing; sequencing was by immunoSEQ multiplex PCR. Of 85,000 to 130,000 clones listed, 92% are singletons. The sequenced sample consisted of Tregs sorted from blood. The receptors were gathered from a human donor in good health. Both conserved end residues are part of each CDR3. The order of the fields is V gene, clone size, CDR3 length, D gene, J gene, CDR3 protein, CDR3 DNA. The D gene is left open where the match is weak. Part of the rows lack a size; the others show once, few, many or a class for expanded clones.

TRBV7-8	once	12	.	TRBJ1-2	CASSFGQSGYTF	TGTGCCAGCAGCTTCGGACAGTCTGGCTACACCTTC
TRBV19	.	17	.	TRBJ2-2	CASSIGLGLANTGELFF	TGTGCCAGTAGTATAGGATTGGGACTCGCGAACACCGGGGAGCTGTTTTTT
TRBV28	.	18	.	TRBJ2-4	CASHGVYGTSLAKNIQYF	TGTGCCAGCCACGGTGTATACGGGACCTCCCTAGCCAAAAACATTCAGTACTTC
TRBV10-1	once	13	.	TRBJ2-2	CASSAVSTGELFF	TGCGCCAGCAGTGCTGTTTCGACCGGGGAGCTGTTTTTT
TRBV19	.	14	TRBD1	TRBJ1-5	CASSIATGGLPQHF	TGTGCCAGTAGTATAGCGACAGGGGGATTGCCCCAGCATTTT
TRBV12-2	once	16	.	TRBJ2-1	CASRATAGGPYNEQFF	TGTGCAAGTCGCGCAACCGCGGGAGGGCCCTACAATGAGCAGTTCTTC
TRBV28	.	17	.	TRBJ2-7	CASRSPGTPNTNYEQYF	TGTGCCAGCAGGTCGCCCGGGACTCCGAACACTAATTACGAGCAGTACTTC
TRBV19	.	14	TRBD1	TRBJ2-7	CASSTRDRPYEQYF	TGTGCCAGTAGCACCCGGGACAGACCCTACGAGCAGTACTTC
TRBV25-1	.	16	.	TRBJ1-1	CASSEYSADLNTEAFF	TGTGCCAGCAGTGAATATTCGGCGGATCTGAACACTGAAGCTTTCTTT
TRBV10-1	few	13	.	TRBJ1-1	CASMFAMNTEAFF	TGCGCCAGCATGTTCGCGATGAACACTGAAGCTTTCTTT
TRBV7-2	.	14	.	TRBJ2-7	CASSLGLTAYEQYF	TGTGCCAGCAGCTTAGGGCTTACAGCCTACGAGCAGTACTTC
TRBV6-1	.	13	.	TRBJ2-5	CASSAQLQETQYF	TGTGCCAGCAGTGCACAGCTACAAGAGACCCAGTACTTC
TRBV2	many	17	TRBD2	TRBJ2-4	CASRPLAGLLAKNIQYF	TGTGCCAGCAGACCCCTAGCGGGATTGCTAGCCAAAAACATTCAGTACTTC
TRBV4-1	.	14	.	TRBJ1-1	CASRKQEMNTEAFF	TGCGCCAGCAGGAAACAGGAGATGAACACTGAAGCTTTCTTT
TRBV28	.	15	TRBD2	TRBJ2-1	CASSLAGGGDNEQFF	TGTGCCAGCAGTTTAGCGGGAGGTGGTGACAATGAGCAGTTCTTC
TRBV5-1	few	13	TRBD2	TRBJ2-1	CASSELADNEQFF	TGCGCCAGCAGCGAACTAGCGGACAATGAGCAGTTCTTC
TRBV20-1	few	11	.	TRBJ1-1	CSVQGNTEAFF	TGCAGTGTGCAGGGGAACACTGAAGCTTTCTTT
TRBV5-1	.	15	.	TRBJ2-7	CASSLGGLRAIEQYF	TGCGCCAGCAGCTTGGGTGGACTCAGGGCGATTGAGCAGTACTTC
TRBV5-1	.	13	.	TRBJ2-3	CASTPASTDTQYF	TGCGCCAGCACCCCCGCTAGCACAGATACGCAGTATTTT
TRBV6-6	.	14	.	TRBJ1-1	CASSYSGWNTEAFF	TGTGCCAGCAGTTACTCCGGTTGGAACACTGAAGCTTTCTTT
TRBV5-1	.	15	.	TRBJ2-5	CASSPRDREQETQYF	TGCGCCAGCAGCCCCCGAGACCGAGAACAAGAGACCCAGTACTTC
TRBV5-5	.	14	.	TRBJ1-5	CASSAPGLGQPQHF	TGTGCCAGCAGCGCCCCGGGGTTGGGTCAGCCCCAGCATTTT
TRBV30	once	14	.	TRBJ2-7	CAWSVGLRVYEQYF	TGTGCCTGGAGTGTAGGGCTAAGAGTTTACGAGCAGTACTTC
TRBV19	.	16	TRBD2	TRBJ2-1	CASSIAGRAVYNEQFF	TGTGCCAGTAGTATAGCCGGGAGGGCCGTATACAATGAGCAGTTCTTC
TRBV18	.	17	TRBD2	TRBJ2-1	CASSPIRLAGAGNEQFF	TGTGCCAGCTCACCAATTCGGCTAGCGGGAGCGGGGAATGAGCAGTTCTTC
TRBV25-1	.	15	.	TRBJ2-5	CASSDYGGKRETQYF	TGTGCCAGCAGTGATTATGGGGGGAAGCGGGAGACCCAGTACTTC
TRBV30	.	14	.	TRBJ1-1	CAWSVGSLNTEAFF	TGTGCCTGGAGTGTAGGGTCGCTGAACACTGAAGCTTTCTTT
TRBV5-6	once	16	TRBD1	TRBJ2-3	CASSLGTGYPSDTQYF	TGTGCCAGCAGCTTGGGGACAGGGTACCCTTCAGATACGCAGTATTTT
TRBV7-2	.	15	TRBD2	TRBJ2-7	CASSLWEGLASEQYF	TGTGCCAGCAGCTTATGGGAGGGACTAGCGTCCGAGCAGTACTTC
TRBV6-1	.	13	TRBD1	TRBJ1-4	CASRQGASEKLFF	TGTGCCAGCAGGCAGGGGGCATCGGAAAAACTGTTTTTT
TRBV10-3	.	16	.	TRBJ2-2	CAISENGREVTGELFF	TGTGCCATCAGTGAGAACGGCAGGGAGGTAACCGGGGAGCTGTTTTTT
TRBV18	.	13	.	TRBJ2-6	CASSLPGTNVLTF	TGTGCCAGCTCATTACCGGGGACCAACGTCCTGACTTTC
TRBV7-9	.	15	.	TRBJ1-1	CASNPRTGANTEAFF	TGTGCCAGCAACCCTAGGACGGGGGCGAACACTGAAGCTTTCTTT
TRBV28	.	12	.	TRBJ1-2	CASSSSGYGYTF	TGTGCCAGCAGCTCCTCCGGGTATGGCTACACCTTC
TRBV7-3	.	16	TRBD1	TRBJ2-2	CASSLAGGKNTGELFF	TGTGCCAGCAGCTTAGCAGGGGGCAAGAACACCGGGGAGCTGTTTTTT
TRBV19	.	15	.	TRBJ1-5	CASSIPLRGVQPQHF	TGTGCCAGTAGTATCCCACTGCGGGGAGTCCAGCCCCAGCATTTT
TRBV7-9	.	12	.	TRBJ2-7	CASSLWGYEQYF	TGTGCCAGCAGCTTATGGGGCTACGAGCAGTACTTC
TRBV6-6	.	14	.	TRBJ1-2	CASRPMQGSSGYTF	TGTGCCAGCAGACCTATGCAGGGTTCCAGTGGCTACACCTTC
TRBV7-9	.	15	.	TRBJ2-5	CASSLVGQYQETQYF	TGTGCCAGCAGCTTAGTCGGGCAGTACCAAGAGACCCAGTACTTC
TRBV5-1	.	18	TRBD1	TRBJ2-1	CASSLVSKLGQGSNEQFF	TGCGCCAGCAGCTTGGTTTCCAAACTGGGACAGGGGTCGAATGAGCAGTTCTTC
TRBV2	.	14	TRBD1	TRBJ2-1	CATTGGWYYNEQFF	TGTGCCACCACAGGGGGCTGGTACTACAATGAGCAGTTCTTC
TRBV6-5	.	14	TRBD1	TRBJ2-5	CASTRSTDRETQYF	TGTGCCAGCACCCGCAGTACGGACAGGGAGACCCAGTACTTC
TRBV5-4	.	16	TRBD1	TRBJ2-7	CASSLAGQGQSYEQYF	TGTGCCAGCAGCTTGGCGGGACAGGGACAATCCTACGAGCAGTACTTC
TRBV6-6	.	14	.	TRBJ1-2	CASSYLRPPYGYTF	TGTGCCAGCAGTTACTTGAGACCCCCCTATGGCTACACCTTC
TRBV7-8	.	14	.	TRBJ1-5	CASSLGTPRQPQHF	TGTGCCAGCAGCTTAGGAACTCCACGTCAGCCCCAGCATTTT
TRBV30	.	16	.	TRBJ2-3	CAWSVPRQGNTDTQYF	TGTGCCTGGAGTGTACCCCGGCAGGGTAACACAGATACGCAGTATTTT
TRBV2	once	15	TRBD1	TRBJ2-3	CASSSLWTGSDTQYF	TGTGCCAGCAGTTCCCTATGGACAGGTTCGGATACGCAGTATTTT
TRBV10-3	.	15	.	TRBJ2-1	CAISDSGTPYNEQFF	TGTGCCATCAGTGATTCCGGGACGCCTTACAATGAGCAGTTCTTC
TRBV7-8	once	14	.	TRBJ2-2	CASSSLRSGGELFF	TGTGCCAGCAGCTCCTTGAGGTCCGGCGGGGAGCTGTTTTTT
TRBV6-5	.	13	.	TRBJ2-2	CASSRPGTGELFF	TGTGCCAGCAGCCGTCCGGGGACCGGGGAGCTGTTTTTT
TRBV5-4	.	16	TRBD1	TRBJ2-1	CASSGAGGPFYNEQFF	TGTGCCAGCAGCGGTGCAGGGGGTCCCTTCTACAATGAGCAGTTCTTC
TRBV7-3	.	14	.	TRBJ2-2	CASSDPDGGGELFF	TGTGCCAGCAGCGACCCCGACGGGGGCGGGGAGCTGTTTTTT
TRBV5-1	few	16	.	TRBJ1-2	CASSLAGTRGTYGYTF	TGCGCCAGCAGCTTGGCAGGTACCAGGGGAACCTATGGCTACACCTTC
TRBV7-9	.	17	TRBD1	TRBJ1-1	CASSSNRDRTWNTEAFF	TGTGCCAGCAGTTCCAACCGGGACAGAACTTGGAACACTGAAGCTTTCTTT
TRBV18	.	14	.	TRBJ1-6	CASSGGADNSPLHF	TGTGCCAGCTCAGGGGGGGCCGATAATTCACCCCTCCACTTT